Each of the 9 T cell receptor beta chains below was sequenced from the same sample in a study of blood T cell repertoires in COVID-19 (dated by TCRdb to 2020 to 2022). Library preparation employed the immunoSEQ multiplex PCR assay. TCRdb provides this immuneACCESS table in a form limited to in-frame rearrangements. Some clones are lacking; in checked studies, under half of them reflect an unresolved V gene, and why the rest are absent is not known. The table for this sample lists under 250,000 clones; roughly 88% of them were counted only once. About 6% of the sample is taken by the ten largest. Sequencing was performed on peripheral blood. The receptor source for this set is a woman older than 75 with COVID-19, enrolled during active disease.

A few counts support this clone. The chain employs TRBV5-1 and TRBJ2-4; 12 nucleotides match TRBD2. Losses at the gene ends were 4 bases for V and 7 bases for J; bases not matched to a gene: 3. Germline loops: CDR1 SGHRS, CDR2 YFSETQ. The CDR3 loop spans 14 amino acids. CDR3 protein: CASSPLAGGNIQYF. Written as DNA, the CDR3 is TGCGCCAGCAGCCCCCTAGCGGGGGGGAACATTCAGTACTTC.

The rearrangement uses TRBV11-3 and TRBJ1-4; the match to TRBD1 covers 9 bases. This CDR3 is built from 15 residues. The V gene's germline CDR1 is SGHNT and CDR2 YENEEA. With 4 bases clipped from V and 3 bases from J, the junction kept 3 bases outside the gene matches. CDR3 protein: CASSSGQGANEKLFF. CDR3 bases: TGTGCCAGCAGCTCGGGACAGGGAGCTAATGAAAAACTGTTTTTT.

The sample holds one count of this clone. The rearrangement uses TRBV27 and TRBJ2-1; 13 nucleotides line up with TRBD2. After removal of 1 base from V and 6 bases from J, the junction contained 3 bases not matched to a gene. CDR3 length: 16 amino acids. The germline gives CDR1 MNHEY, CDR2 SMNVEV (reference sequence). The CDR3 DNA is TGTGCCAGCAGTTTATTACTAGCGGGGGGGCGCAATGAGCAGTTCTTC. Amino acid sequence: CASSLLLAGGRNEQFF.

This clone was counted once. V and J are TRBV11-3 and TRBJ1-1, with TRBD1 matching 8 bases. V lost 5 bases to trimming and J lost 2 bases; unmatched junction nucleotides: 4. This CDR3 is 14 amino acids long. Germline V lookup: CDR1 SGHNT, CDR2 YENEEA. The CDR3 loop is CASSLDRANTEAFF. The CDR3 region has the DNA TGTGCCAGCAGCCTGGACAGGGCTAACACTGAAGCTTTCTTT.

The chain is built from TRBV9 and TRBJ1-2, with D possibly matching TRBD1 (6 bases). Germline V gene lookup returns CDR1 SGDLS and CDR2 YYNGEE. V lost 3 bases, J lost 3 bases, and 12 bases lay in between. This CDR3 spans 14 amino acids. The CDR3 DNA is TGTGCCAGCAGCGCGGTAACAGGGTACTATGGCTACACCTTC. Translation gives CASSAVTGYYGYTF.

The gene calls are TRBV28 and TRBJ1-3; 7 bases are shared with TRBD1. CDR1 and CDR2 from the germline V gene are MDHEN and SYDVKM. The CDR3 has 16 residues. V shed 5 bases and J 2 bases; nucleotides not matched to a gene: 9. CDR3 loop: CASSLPGQRTGNTIYF. CDR3 sequence (DNA): TGTGCCAGCAGTCTTCCGGGACAGCGAACTGGAAACACCATATATTTT.

The gene calls are TRBV19 and TRBJ1-1; weak D call: TRBD1 (6 bases). The CDR3 contains 17 residues. Germline V CDR1 and CDR2: LNHDA, SQIVND (reference sequence). Trimming stripped 4 bases from V and 0 bases from J, with 18 bases between. CDR3 DNA sequence: TGTGCCAGTAGTAATGGGCTTAAGCAGGGGCTGAACACTGAAGCTTTCTTT. Translation gives CASSNGLKQGLNTEAFF.

This chain links TRBV4-1 with TRBJ2-1; tentatively, D is TRBD2 (6 bases). V lost 3 bases and J 3 bases, leaving 12 bases between the germline ends. Germline CDR1 reads MGHRA; CDR2 reads YSYEKL. The CDR3 loop spans 15 amino acids. The CDR3 is CASSQDWGDYNEQFF. CDR3 in DNA: TGCGCCAGCAGCCAGGACTGGGGGGACTACAATGAGCAGTTCTTC.

The J gene is TRBJ1-2, the V gene TRBV5-1, with 7 bases lining up with TRBD1. CDR1 and CDR2 (germline): SGHRS, YFSETQ. V trimming: 5 bases; J trimming: 3 bases; junction bases outside the gene matches: 10. The CDR3 totals 15 residues. The CDR3 sequence: CASRTAATGDYGYTF. The DNA for the CDR3 is TGCGCCAGCAGGACCGCAGCTACAGGGGACTATGGCTACACCTTC.